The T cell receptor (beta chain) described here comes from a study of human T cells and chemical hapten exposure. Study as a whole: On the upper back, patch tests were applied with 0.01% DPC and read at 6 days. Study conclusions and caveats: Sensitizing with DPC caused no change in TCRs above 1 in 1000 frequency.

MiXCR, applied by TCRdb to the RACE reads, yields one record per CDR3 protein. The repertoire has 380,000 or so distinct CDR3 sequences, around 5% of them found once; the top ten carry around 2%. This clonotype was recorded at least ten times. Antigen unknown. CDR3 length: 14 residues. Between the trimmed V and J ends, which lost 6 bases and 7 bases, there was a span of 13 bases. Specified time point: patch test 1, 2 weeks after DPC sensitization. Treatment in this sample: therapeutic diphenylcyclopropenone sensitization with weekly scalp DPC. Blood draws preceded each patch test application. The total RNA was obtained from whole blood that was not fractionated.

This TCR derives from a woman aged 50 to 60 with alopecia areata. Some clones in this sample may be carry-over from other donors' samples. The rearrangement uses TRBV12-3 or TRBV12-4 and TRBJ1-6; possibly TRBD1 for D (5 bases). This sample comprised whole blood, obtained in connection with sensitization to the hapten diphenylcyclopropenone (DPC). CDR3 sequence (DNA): TGTGCCAGCAGCCCTTCTGGGGGAAATTCACCCCTCCACTTT. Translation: CASSPSGGNSPLHF.